The sequence of this T cell receptor beta chain was determined in a study of CD8 T cells in acute hepatitis C reinfection. Whole-study findings and limits: Alphabeta pairing of public clonotypes could not be determined from bulk TCRbeta data. NS3-1073 specific cells were too rare to sort at chronic follow-up. Preferential TRBV04 and TRBV06 usage appeared in all groups and was not explained by the naive pool.

Time point: naive CD8 control sorted from an acute-time-point sample. As concerns this clone: Its target is unknown.

Germline V gene sequence: CDR1 SEHNR, CDR2 FQNEAQ (reference sequence). This CDR3 contains 15 residues. V trimming: 3 bases; J trimming: 5 bases; junction bases outside the gene matches: 9. Only in-frame clones appear in the TCRdb table, and some are missing; sequencing was by immunoSEQ multiplex PCR. This table holds 30,000 to 40,000 clones, approximately 87% found once. Input material: naive CD8+ T cells from PBMCs. The chain recombines TRBV7-9 with TRBJ1-1; 7 bases match TRBD1. This sequence was found in a man younger than 40 with chronic hepatitis C. The CDR3 DNA reads as TGTGCCAGCAGCTTTCCCACAGGGGTACCGACTGAAGCTTTCTTT. This encodes CASSFPTGVPTEAFF.